Sequencing of this TCR beta chain was carried out in a study of T cell repertoires in cytomegalovirus infection. Turning to the study itself: In public TCR beta signatures, there were indications of both CMV infection and matching HLA type. Findings of the study overall: Within the response measured ex vivo, HLA-C-restricted CMV-specific TCR beta clonotypes were dominant. Carriers of CMV and the relevant HLA type were discriminated by public TCR beta frequency.

This clonotype was counted at least ten times. Its antigen is still unknown. CDR3 length: 15 residues. V lost 6 bases to trimming and J lost 3 bases; unmatched junction nucleotides: 8. Germline V gene data show CDR1 as SGHVS and CDR2 as FNYEAQ. TCRdb itself ran the reads through MiXCR, one entry per CDR3 protein. The sample lists about 98,000 distinct CDR3 sequences; approximately 15% were seen once. The receptor was derived from a human donor in good health (CMV status not recorded). Some clones in this sample may be carry-over from other donors' samples. Material: PBMCs. This sequence joins TRBV7-6 and TRBJ2-3; 8 bases agree with TRBD2. The CDR3 is CASSYRGGLTDTQYF. CDR3 nucleotide sequence: TGTGCCAGCAGTTATCGGGGGGGCCTTACAGATACGCAGTATTTT.